This TCR beta chain was identified in a study of T cells in Graves' hyperthyroidism and ophthalmopathy. At the level of the study: Pretreatment peripheral blood was obtained at initial diagnosis. Points from the study as a whole: Stable hyperthyroidism and ophthalmopathy were separated using 13 V-J signatures.

Template material for amplifying TCR beta CDR3 regions consisted of RNA transcripts. The HTBI primer set served for first-round RT-PCR of the TCR CDR3. TCRdb re-analysed the multiplex PCR reads in MiXCR, keeping a single row per CDR3 protein. The repertoire includes around 350,000 distinct CDR3 sequences, approximately 13% of them detected once, and less than 10% sits in the top ten. Lactation, pregnancy, other autoimmune disease or uncontrolled infection led to exclusion of patients. Trimming left V 8 bases short and J 8 bases short, with 12 bases between. CDR3 size: 12 residues. This clonotype was observed at least ten times. Its antigen is unknown.

The sequence derives from a woman between 18 and 30 years old with Graves' hyperthyroidism. The sample taken for sequencing was blood. The V call is TRBV12-3 or TRBV12-4, the J call TRBJ2-2, with D tentatively TRBD2 (7 bases). As DNA, the CDR3 is TGTGCCAGCTCCAGGGGAGGGGGGGAGCTGTTTTTT. Its protein is CASSRGGGELFF.